This is a list of T cell receptor beta chains from one sample in a study of blood T cell repertoires in COVID-19. Measured with immunoSEQ multiplex PCR; TCRdb has only the in-frame clones, and not every one. Counted here are around 180,000 clones, approximately 83% occurring once; the ten biggest clones make up around 3%. Sequences were obtained from peripheral blood. The source is a man aged 55-75 years with acute or convalescent COVID-19. Both conserved end residues are part of each CDR3. The order of the fields is V gene, J gene, D gene, clone size, CDR3 protein, CDR3 DNA. The D gene is left open where the match is weak. A clone size is listed for some rows: how often the clone was seen (once, few, many), or a class if it is expanded.

TRBV7-9	TRBJ2-1	NA	once	CATASGRSYNEQFF	TGTGCCACCGCAAGCGGCCGCTCCTACAATGAGCAGTTCTTC
TRBV13	TRBJ2-7	NA	once	CASSLGVRVDEQYF	TGTGCCAGCAGCTTAGGTGTCAGGGTTGACGAGCAGTACTTC
TRBV6-6	TRBJ2-7	TRBD2	once	CASSYGGSGSYEQYF	TGTGCCAGCAGTTACGGCGGGAGTGGCTCCTACGAGCAGTACTTC
TRBV7-9	TRBJ1-4	NA	NA	CASSLGQRAEKLFF	TGTGCCAGCAGCCTCGGACAGCGTGCGGAAAAACTGTTTTTT
TRBV30	TRBJ1-2	TRBD1	NA	CAWDPRGLNYGYTF	TGTGCCTGGGACCCAAGGGGGCTTAACTATGGCTACACCTTC
TRBV6-1	TRBJ1-5	TRBD1	once	CASSEMGQSYSNQPQHF	TGTGCCAGCAGTGAGATGGGACAGTCTTATAGCAATCAGCCCCAGCATTTT
TRBV7-9	TRBJ1-5	TRBD1	NA	CASSLWRGRGTGNQPQHF	TGTGCCAGCAGCTTATGGAGGGGGCGAGGAACTGGAAATCAGCCCCAGCATTTT
TRBV3-1/TRBV3-2	TRBJ2-7	TRBD2	NA	CASSQDLPGLAGGPRYEQYF	TGTGCCAGCAGCCAAGACCTGCCGGGACTAGCGGGAGGGCCTAGGTACGAGCAGTACTTC
TRBV7-9	TRBJ2-5	TRBD1	NA	CASSLDRIQETQYF	TGTGCCAGCAGCTTGGACAGGATCCAAGAGACCCAGTACTTC
TRBV7-3	TRBJ1-3	NA	NA	CASSLYVGTGTIYF	TGTGCCAGCAGCCTGTACGTTGGAACGGGCACCATATATTTT
TRBV5-4	TRBJ2-3	TRBD2	NA	CASSLGLAPSTDTQYF	TGTGCCAGCAGCTTGGGACTAGCGCCTAGCACAGATACGCAGTATTTT
TRBV19	TRBJ2-7	TRBD1	NA	CASSLGQGATEQYF	TGTGCCAGTAGTCTAGGACAGGGGGCCACCGAGCAGTACTTC
TRBV2	TRBJ2-1	NA	NA	CASSVVGLTTEQFF	TGTGCCAGCAGTGTTGTAGGACTAACGACTGAGCAGTTCTTC
TRBV7-3	TRBJ2-1	TRBD2	NA	CASSSGGTSEQFF	TGTGCCAGCAGCTCCGGGGGGACTAGTGAGCAGTTCTTC
TRBV19	TRBJ2-3	TRBD2	NA	CASRQTSASTDTQYF	TGTGCCAGCCGACAAACTAGCGCAAGCACAGATACGCAGTATTTT
TRBV5-4	TRBJ2-3	NA	few	CASSFDGHPRTDTQYF	TGTGCCAGCAGCTTCGACGGACATCCGCGTACAGATACGCAGTATTTT
TRBV6-6	TRBJ1-4	TRBD1	NA	CASSYSQGESEKLFF	TGTGCCAGCAGTTACTCCCAGGGGGAGAGTGAAAAACTGTTTTTT
TRBV7-9	TRBJ2-1	NA	NA	CASSPRGWGNEQFF	TGTGCCAGCAGCCCCCGAGGGTGGGGCAATGAGCAGTTCTTC
TRBV20-1	TRBJ2-7	NA	NA	CSATGFEQYF	TGCAGTGCTACAGGTTTCGAGCAGTACTTC
TRBV9	TRBJ2-1	TRBD1	NA	CASSTDRPSYNEQFF	TGTGCCAGCAGCACGGACAGGCCGTCCTACAATGAGCAGTTCTTC
TRBV27	TRBJ2-2	TRBD1	once	CASRGGTGDTNTGELFF	TGTGCCAGCAGGGGAGGGACAGGGGATACGAACACCGGGGAGCTGTTTTTT
TRBV19	TRBJ1-5	TRBD1	NA	CASISGQGLNQPQHF	TGTGCCAGTATATCAGGACAGGGGCTCAATCAGCCCCAGCATTTT
TRBV18	TRBJ2-1	NA	NA	CASSPGLGSYNEQFF	TGTGCCAGCTCACCGGGTCTGGGCAGTTACAATGAGCAGTTCTTC
TRBV6-5	TRBJ2-3	NA	NA	CASGSYRVTDTQYF	TGTGCCAGCGGCTCGTACAGGGTCACAGATACGCAGTATTTT
TRBV6-6	TRBJ1-1	NA	NA	CASRKGGEDTEAFF	TGTGCCAGCAGAAAGGGGGGGGAGGACACTGAAGCTTTCTTT
TRBV7-2	TRBJ2-3	NA	NA	CASSLGKGSDTQYF	TGTGCCAGCAGCTTAGGGAAGGGGTCAGATACGCAGTATTTT
TRBV5-4	TRBJ2-7	TRBD1	NA	CASSLQGAGFNEQYF	TGTGCCAGCAGCTTGCAGGGGGCGGGGTTTAACGAGCAGTACTTC
TRBV27	TRBJ2-7	TRBD2	NA	CASSSLAGSYEQYF	TGTGCCAGCTCTTCTCTAGCGGGATCTTACGAGCAGTACTTC
TRBV19	TRBJ1-2	NA	NA	CASTTLGADYGYTF	TGTGCCAGTACTACTTTGGGGGCGGACTATGGCTACACCTTC
TRBV4-1	TRBJ1-4	NA	NA	CASSQPGGTNEKLFF	TGCGCCAGCAGCCAGCCTGGGGGGACTAATGAAAAACTGTTTTTT
TRBV2	TRBJ2-6	TRBD1	NA	CASGRPLDRTLSGANVLTF	TGTGCCAGTGGACGTCCTTTGGACAGGACCCTCTCTGGGGCCAACGTCCTGACTTTC